A single sample is the source of the 25 T cell receptor beta chains below, sequenced in a study of blood T cells in healthy people across ages (dated by TCRdb to the mid-2010s). Library preparation was by 5' RACE. The reads were generated on an Illumina HiSeq 2500. A second about 7 to 11 cycle PCR used a sample-barcoded 5' primer and a J-beta primer mix. TCRdb reprocessed the public reads (quality trimming at Q25 with fastp, clone calling with MiXCR) and kept in-frame beta chains. Rows with one shared CDR3 protein collapse into an entry with the most common genes and DNA. In this sample the table shows around 990,000 distinct CDR3 sequences, 35% to 40% of which occur a single time. The biggest ten clones account for around 12% of the sample. The sample consisted of blood. The receptors originated from a young man in good health.

The rearrangement uses TRBV7-2 and TRBJ1-1; D ambiguous. The germline V gene has CDR1 SGHTA and CDR2 FQGNSA. The CDR3 totals 14 residues. V gave up 5 bases and J gave up 4 bases, with 14 bases separating them. The chain's CDR3 is CASSRSRSSTEAFF. The CDR3 nucleotides read TGTGCCAGCAGCCGCAGCCGATCGAGCACTGAAGCTTTCTTT.

V usage is TRBV20-1 and J usage is TRBJ1-1; weak D call: TRBD1 (5 bases). This CDR3 spans 15 amino acids. Germline CDR1 reads DFQATT; CDR2 reads SNEGSKA (reference sequence). Deletions cut 0 bases from V and 1 base from J, with 12 bases between. CDR3 sequence (DNA): TGCAGTGCTAGAGATTGGGGGAGGCGGAACACTGAAGCTTTCTTT. Protein sequence: CSARDWGRRNTEAFF.

This clonotype appeared a few times. The chain joins TRBV12-3 or TRBV12-4 to TRBJ2-3, with TRBD1 matching over 8 bases. This CDR3 is built from 16 residues. Trimming took 5 bases from V and 4 from J; bases not matched to a gene: 11. CDR3 coding DNA: TGTGCCAGCAGTCAGGACAGGGATCATGGCGCAGATACGCAGTATTTT. Encoded protein: CASSQDRDHGADTQYF.

The chain is built from TRBV4-3 and TRBJ2-1, with 12 nucleotides matching TRBD1. The DNA end is a closer match to TRBJ2-7, so the J assignment may be wrong. This CDR3 comprises 16 residues. Germline CDR1 reads LGHNA; CDR2 reads YSLEER. The CDR3 loop is CASSLQRDRGPYEQYF. The CDR3 DNA reads as TGCGCCAGCAGCCTTCAGAGGGACAGGGGGCCATACGAGCAGTACTTC.

The chain is built from TRBV20-1 and TRBJ1-2; 9 bases fit TRBD1. Germline CDR1 reads DFQATT; CDR2 reads SNEGSKA (reference sequence). Germline trimming cut 7 bases from V and 5 bases from J; bases unmatched to any gene: 14. The CDR3 runs to 15 residues. CDR3 amino acids: CSVNPGQGGEYGYTF. For the CDR3, the DNA is TGCAGTGTTAATCCGGGACAGGGAGGCGAGTATGGCTACACCTTC.

This clonotype was seen only once. The chain joins TRBV4-2 to TRBJ1-1; D is unclear. V was clipped by 2 bases and J by 1 base, with 8 bases between them. CDR1 and CDR2 (germline): LGHNA, YNFKEQ. This CDR3 has 14 residues. DNA of the CDR3: TGTGCCAGCAGCCAACAATACAGGAACACTGAAGCTTTCTTT. Translation: CASSQQYRNTEAFF.

The chain uses TRBV20-1 and TRBJ1-1; possible D gene TRBD1, 6 bases. The CDR3 has 15 residues. Trimming took off 2 bases at V and 5 bases at J, with 18 bases between the two ends. Germline assignment: CDR1 DFQATT and CDR2 SNEGSKA (reference sequence). CDR3 nucleotide sequence: TGCAGTGCTAGAATATATACAGGGAGGTGGACTGAAGCTTTCTTT. Translation: CSARIYTGRWTEAFF.

This clonotype was observed a handful of times. This sequence joins TRBV14 and TRBJ2-3; 8 bases line up with TRBD2. The trim removed 1 base at V and 4 bases at J, leaving 7 bases unmatched. Germline V gene data show CDR1 as SGHDN and CDR2 as FVKESK. This CDR3 region has 16 residues. The CDR3, as DNA: TGTGCCAGCAGCCAAGTCGGCGGGGGGATTGCAGATACGCAGTATTTT. This gives the protein CASSQVGGGIADTQYF.

The chain links TRBV10-3 to TRBJ2-7; tentatively, D is TRBD1 (6 bases). This CDR3 spans 14 amino acids. Trimming shortened V by 6 bases and J by 7 bases, and 19 bases separated the two germline ends. CDR1 ENHRY and CDR2 SYGVKD come from the germline V gene. This chain's CDR3 is CAISRKGQNNEQYF. CDR3 DNA sequence: TGTGCCATCAGCAGAAAAGGACAGAACAATGAGCAGTACTTC.

A note on this clonotype: A read error may account for a junction end that differs from germline. This chain connects TRBV15 to TRBJ2-5; D may be TRBD1 or TRBD2 (5 bases each). Germline-derived CDR1 and CDR2 are LNHNV and YYDKDF (reference sequence). CDR3 length: 15 amino acids. The CDR3 is CTTSSGGQGQETQYF. CDR3 sequence (DNA): TGTACCACCAGCAGTGGGGGTCAGGGACAAGAGACCCAGTACTTC.

Written as DNA, the CDR3 is TGCAGTGCTGGGGACAGTCGTTCGTACGAGCAGTACTTC. As protein: CSAGDSRSYEQYF. The chain is built from TRBV20-1 and TRBJ2-7; 7 bases align to TRBD1. The J segment lost 4 bases and the V segment lost 5 bases, leaving 8 bases of the junction unmatched. Germline V gene lookup returns CDR1 DFQATT and CDR2 SNEGSKA (reference sequence). The CDR3 is 13 residues long.

The chain is built from TRBV4-1 and TRBJ2-3, with 12 positions matching TRBD2. CDR1 and CDR2 (germline): MGHRA, YSYEKL. The CDR3 loop spans 18 amino acids. Trimming took 4 bases from V and 1 from J; bases not matched to a gene: 9. CDR3 nucleotides: TGCGCCAGCAGCCCCCGGACTAGCGGGGCGAAGGGCACAGATACGCAGTATTTT. Its translation: CASSPRTSGAKGTDTQYF.

There are a few counts of this clonotype. V gene TRBV4-2 combines with J gene TRBJ2-3; TRBD1 matches 7 bases. Trimming removed 0 bases from V and 2 bases from J; junction bases left unmatched: 5. This CDR3 has 16 amino acids. CDR1 is LGHNA and CDR2 is YNFKEQ in the germline V gene. This CDR3 is CASSQENRGFTDTQYF. The CDR3 DNA follows: TGTGCCAGCAGCCAAGAAAACAGGGGATTCACAGATACGCAGTATTTT.

This clonotype came up a few times. V usage is TRBV2 and J usage is TRBJ2-1, with 7 bases lining up with TRBD1. The CDR3 has 15 residues. The germline gives CDR1 SNHLY, CDR2 FYNNEI. The ends lost 5 bases at V and 7 bases at J; junction bases unmatched: 11. The CDR3 loop reads CASSPSRDSFNEQFF. CDR3 sequence (DNA): TGTGCCAGCAGTCCGTCCCGGGACAGCTTTAATGAGCAGTTCTTC.

The chain couples TRBV7-2 to TRBJ2-5; no reliable D call. The DNA end is a closer match to TRBJ2-7, so the J assignment may be wrong. The CDR3 is 13 residues long. Germline V gene data show CDR1 as SGHTA and CDR2 as FQGNSA. The CDR3 loop is CASRLSSLYEQYF. CDR3 DNA sequence: TGTGCCAGCAGGCTTTCAAGTCTCTACGAGCAGTACTTC.

Concerning this clonotype: The junction departs from germline at one end; a sequencing error may be responsible. This chain uses TRBV10-3 with TRBJ2-5, with TRBD1 as a possible D gene (5 bases). Germline CDR1 ENHRY, CDR2 SYGVKD. This CDR3 is built from 15 residues. The CDR3 DNA sequence: TGTGCCATCAGTGAGGTGGCAGGGCACCAAGGGACCCAGTACTTC. As protein: CAISEVAGHQGTQYF.

This clonotype was seen a few times. The genes are TRBV10-3 and TRBJ2-7; tentatively, D is TRBD1 (5 bases). The CDR3 covers 13 residues. Germline-derived CDR1 and CDR2 are ENHRY and SYGVKD. The V end was cut by 3 bases, the J end by 5 bases, with 11 bases between. CDR3 sequence reads: CAISEDSHNEQYF. The CDR3 coding sequence is TGTGCCATCAGTGAAGACAGTCACAACGAGCAGTACTTC.

This clonotype was found a few times. The V and J genes are TRBV5-6 and TRBJ1-5; D is unresolved. Trimming pared 4 bases from V and 1 base from J, leaving 9 bases between. From germline, CDR1 is SGHDT and CDR2 YYEEEE. The CDR3 runs to 14 residues. The CDR3 DNA reads TGTGCCAGCAGCCACGGGTTAAGCAATCAGCCCCAGCATTTT. Translation: CASSHGLSNQPQHF.

This clonotype was counted only a few times. V is TRBV14 and J is TRBJ1-1, with D unresolved. This CDR3 region has 16 residues. V shed 0 bases and J shed 4 bases, with 15 bases lying between them. Germline V gene data show CDR1 as SGHDN and CDR2 as FVKESK. This CDR3 is CASSQDPGGKITEAFF. The DNA of the CDR3 is TGTGCCAGCAGCCAAGATCCGGGAGGGAAAATCACTGAAGCTTTCTTT.

The CDR3 DNA reads TGTGCCTGGAGAAGTATAGGGGAAAAACTGTTTTTT. Protein: CAWRSIGEKLFF. The chain links TRBV30 to TRBJ1-4, with D uncertain. The CDR3 covers 12 residues. The germline CDR1 and CDR2 sequences are GTSNPN and SVGIG (reference sequence). Deletions cut 3 bases from V and 8 bases from J, with 10 bases between.

This clonotype was picked up a small number of times. At one boundary the junction diverges from the germline segment, which might be a read error. The V call is TRBV7-9, the J call TRBJ2-5; D may match TRBD1 or TRBD2 (5 bases each). Germline CDR1 and CDR2: SEHNR and FQNEAQ (reference sequence). The CDR3 spans 11 residues. The CDR3 spells CDSSPGTVPYF. In DNA, the CDR3 is TGTGACAGCAGCCCCGGGACGGTGCCGTACTTC.

This clonotype was detected a few times. The chain recombines TRBV20-1 with TRBJ2-1; tentative D call: TRBD2 (6 bases). Trimming removed 2 bases from V and 7 bases from J, with 21 bases in between. CDR3 length equals 16 residues. In germline, CDR1 is DFQATT, CDR2 SNEGSKA (reference sequence). The CDR3 reads CSARPPEEGLANEQFF. CDR3 bases: TGCAGTGCTAGACCACCAGAGGAGGGCTTGGCTAATGAGCAGTTCTTC.

This clonotype was seen a handful of times. The V and J genes are TRBV12-3 or TRBV12-4 and TRBJ2-1, with D maybe TRBD2 (6 bases). The CDR3 is 13 residues long. V was cut by 5 bases and J by 7 bases, with 12 bases left in between. The DNA of the CDR3 is TGTGCCAGCAGTGCCCTGACTAGGAATGAGCAGTTCTTC. It encodes CASSALTRNEQFF.

This clonotype was picked up many times. This chain joins TRBV3-1 and TRBJ1-1, with 8 nucleotides matching TRBD1. In germline, CDR1 is LGHDT, CDR2 YNNKEL (reference sequence). Trimming cost V 6 bases and J 1 base; bases outside gene matches: 7. The CDR3 spans 15 residues. The CDR3 coding sequence is TGTGCCAGCAGACACTCGGACAGGGCGAACACTGAAGCTTTCTTT. Amino acid sequence: CASRHSDRANTEAFF.

The chain is built from TRBV28 and TRBJ1-2, with D perhaps matching TRBD1 (6 bases). Germline CDR1 reads MDHEN; CDR2 reads SYDVKM. The V end was cut by 1 base, the J end by 7 bases, with 13 bases between. The length of the CDR3 is 14 residues. The CDR3, as DNA: TGTGCCAGCAGTTTATTGGGGGCTGGCTGTGGCTACACCTTC. This sequence encodes CASSLLGAGCGYTF.